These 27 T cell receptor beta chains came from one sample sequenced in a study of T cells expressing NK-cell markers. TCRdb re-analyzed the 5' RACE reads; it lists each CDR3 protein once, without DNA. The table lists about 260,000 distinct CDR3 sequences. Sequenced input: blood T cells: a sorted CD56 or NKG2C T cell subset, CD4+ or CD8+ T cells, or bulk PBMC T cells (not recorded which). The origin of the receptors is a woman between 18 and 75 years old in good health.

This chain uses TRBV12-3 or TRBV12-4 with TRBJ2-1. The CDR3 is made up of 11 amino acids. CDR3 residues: CASSTYNEQFF.

CDR3: CSASQLGSTDTQYF. The V and J genes are TRBV20-1 and TRBJ2-3. Germline V gene data show CDR1 as DFQATT and CDR2 as SNEGSKA (reference sequence). This CDR3 comprises 14 residues.

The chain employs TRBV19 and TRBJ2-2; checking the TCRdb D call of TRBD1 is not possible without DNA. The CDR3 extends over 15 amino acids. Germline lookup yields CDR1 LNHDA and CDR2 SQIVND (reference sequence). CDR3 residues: CASTGRQGWTGELFF.

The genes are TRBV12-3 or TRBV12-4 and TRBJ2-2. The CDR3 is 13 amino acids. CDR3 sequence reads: CASSASSTGELFF.

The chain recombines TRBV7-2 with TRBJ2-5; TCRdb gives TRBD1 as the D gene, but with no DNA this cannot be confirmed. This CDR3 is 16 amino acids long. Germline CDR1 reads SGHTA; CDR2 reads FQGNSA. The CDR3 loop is CASSLAQGGPWETQYF. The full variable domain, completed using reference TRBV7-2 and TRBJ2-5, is GAGVSQSPSNKVTEKGKDVELRCDPISGHTALYWYRQSLGQGLEFLIYFQGNSAPDKSGLPSDRFSAERTGGSVSTLTIQRTQQEDSAVYLCASSLAQGGPWETQYFGPGTRLLVL.

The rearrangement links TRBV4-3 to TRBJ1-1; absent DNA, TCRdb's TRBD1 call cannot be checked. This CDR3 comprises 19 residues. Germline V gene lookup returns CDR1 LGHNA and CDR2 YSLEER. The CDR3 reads CASSQVLTGAFEMNTEAFF.

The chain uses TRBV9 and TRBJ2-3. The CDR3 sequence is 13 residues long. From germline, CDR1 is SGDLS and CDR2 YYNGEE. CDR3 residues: CASSVAVPDTQYF.

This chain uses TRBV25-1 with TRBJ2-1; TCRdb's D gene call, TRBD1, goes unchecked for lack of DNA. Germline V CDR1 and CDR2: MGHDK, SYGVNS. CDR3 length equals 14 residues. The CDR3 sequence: CASSDPGTAHEQFF. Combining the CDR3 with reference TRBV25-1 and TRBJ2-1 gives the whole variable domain EADIYQTPRYLVIGTGKKITLECSQTMGHDKMYWYQQDPGMELHLIHYSYGVNSTEKGDLSSESTVSRIRTEHFPLTLESARPSHTSQYLCASSDPGTAHEQFFGPGTRLTVL.

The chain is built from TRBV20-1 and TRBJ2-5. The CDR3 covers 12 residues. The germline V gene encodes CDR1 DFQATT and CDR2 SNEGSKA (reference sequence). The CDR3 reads CSAVGVRETQYF.

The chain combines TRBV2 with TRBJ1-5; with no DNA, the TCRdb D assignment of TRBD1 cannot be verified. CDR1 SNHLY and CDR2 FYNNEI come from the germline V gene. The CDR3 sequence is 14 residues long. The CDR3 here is CASSRTGDNQPQHF.

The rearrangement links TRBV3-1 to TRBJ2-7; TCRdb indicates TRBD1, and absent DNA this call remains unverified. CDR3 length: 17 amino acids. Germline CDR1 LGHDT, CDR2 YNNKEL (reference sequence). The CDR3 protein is CASSQEMGREVSYEQYF.

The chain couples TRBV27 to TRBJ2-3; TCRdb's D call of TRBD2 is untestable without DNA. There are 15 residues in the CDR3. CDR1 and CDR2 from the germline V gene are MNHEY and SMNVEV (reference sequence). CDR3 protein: CASSLRREGGDTQYF.

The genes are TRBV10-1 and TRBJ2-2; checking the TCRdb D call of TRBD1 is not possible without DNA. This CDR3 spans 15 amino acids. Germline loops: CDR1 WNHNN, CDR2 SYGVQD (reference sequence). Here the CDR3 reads CASSDRDRQTGELFF.

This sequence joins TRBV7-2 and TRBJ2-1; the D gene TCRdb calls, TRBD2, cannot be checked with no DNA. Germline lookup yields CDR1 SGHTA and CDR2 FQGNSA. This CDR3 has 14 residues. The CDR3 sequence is CASSLARGGGEQFF.

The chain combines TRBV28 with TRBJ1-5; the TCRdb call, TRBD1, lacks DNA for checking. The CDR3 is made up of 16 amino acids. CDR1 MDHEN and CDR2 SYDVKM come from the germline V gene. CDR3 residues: CASSGIPGAGNQPQHF.

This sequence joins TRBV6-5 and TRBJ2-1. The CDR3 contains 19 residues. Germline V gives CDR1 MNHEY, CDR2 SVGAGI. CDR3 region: CASSYSAIAGEGPYNEQFF.

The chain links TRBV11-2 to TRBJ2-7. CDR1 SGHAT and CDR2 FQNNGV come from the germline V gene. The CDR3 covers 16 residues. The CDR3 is CASSLRLAAISYEQYF.

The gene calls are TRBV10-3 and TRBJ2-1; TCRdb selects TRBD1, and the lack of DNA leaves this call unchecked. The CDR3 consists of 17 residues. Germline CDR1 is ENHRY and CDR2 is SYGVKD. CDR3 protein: CAISGQGLVGSYNEQFF.

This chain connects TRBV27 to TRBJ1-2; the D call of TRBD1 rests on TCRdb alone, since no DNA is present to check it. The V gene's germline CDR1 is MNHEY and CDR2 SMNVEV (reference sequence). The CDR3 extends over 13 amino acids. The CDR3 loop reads CASSLIGAGGYTF.

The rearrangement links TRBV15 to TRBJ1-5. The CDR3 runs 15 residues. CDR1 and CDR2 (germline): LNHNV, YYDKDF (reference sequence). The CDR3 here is CATSRDVQSNQPQHF. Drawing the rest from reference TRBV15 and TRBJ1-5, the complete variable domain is DAMVIQNPRYQVTQFGKPVTLSCSQTLNHNVMYWYQQKSSQAPKLLFHYYDKDFNNEADTPDNFQSRRPNTSFCFLDIRSPGLGDTAMYLCATSRDVQSNQPQHFGDGTRLSIL.

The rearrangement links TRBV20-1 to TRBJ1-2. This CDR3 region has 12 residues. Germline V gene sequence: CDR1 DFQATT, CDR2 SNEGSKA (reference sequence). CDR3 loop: CSARTDDYGYTF.

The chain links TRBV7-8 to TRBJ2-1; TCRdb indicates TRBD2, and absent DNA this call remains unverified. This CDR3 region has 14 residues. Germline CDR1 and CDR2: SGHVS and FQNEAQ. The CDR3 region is CASSLASGNNEQFF.

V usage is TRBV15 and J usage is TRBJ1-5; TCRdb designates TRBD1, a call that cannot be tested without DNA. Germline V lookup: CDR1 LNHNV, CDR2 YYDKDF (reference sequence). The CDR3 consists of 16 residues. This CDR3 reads CATSSDRAGTSKPQHF.

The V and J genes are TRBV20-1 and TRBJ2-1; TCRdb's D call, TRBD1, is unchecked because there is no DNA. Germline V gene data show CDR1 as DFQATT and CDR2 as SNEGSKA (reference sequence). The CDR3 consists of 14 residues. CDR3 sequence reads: CSAANPRGGYEQFF.

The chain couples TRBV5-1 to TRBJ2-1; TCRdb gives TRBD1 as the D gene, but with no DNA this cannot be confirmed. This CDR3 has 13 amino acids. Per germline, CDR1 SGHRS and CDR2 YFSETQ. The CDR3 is CASSGNPGNEQFF. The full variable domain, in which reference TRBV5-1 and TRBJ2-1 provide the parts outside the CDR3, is KAGVTQTPRYLIKTRGQQVTLSCSPISGHRSVSWYQQTPGQGLQFLFEYFSETQRNKGNFPGRFSGRQFSNSRSEMNVSTLELGDSALYLCASSGNPGNEQFFGPGTRLTVL.

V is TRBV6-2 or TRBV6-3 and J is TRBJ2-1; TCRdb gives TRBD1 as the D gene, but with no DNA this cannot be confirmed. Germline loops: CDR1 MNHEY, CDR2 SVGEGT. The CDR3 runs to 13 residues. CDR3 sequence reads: CASRDRAWNEQFF.

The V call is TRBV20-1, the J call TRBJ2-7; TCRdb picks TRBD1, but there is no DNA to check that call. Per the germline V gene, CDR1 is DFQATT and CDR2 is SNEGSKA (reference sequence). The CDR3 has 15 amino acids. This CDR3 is CSARPGQGARYEQYF.